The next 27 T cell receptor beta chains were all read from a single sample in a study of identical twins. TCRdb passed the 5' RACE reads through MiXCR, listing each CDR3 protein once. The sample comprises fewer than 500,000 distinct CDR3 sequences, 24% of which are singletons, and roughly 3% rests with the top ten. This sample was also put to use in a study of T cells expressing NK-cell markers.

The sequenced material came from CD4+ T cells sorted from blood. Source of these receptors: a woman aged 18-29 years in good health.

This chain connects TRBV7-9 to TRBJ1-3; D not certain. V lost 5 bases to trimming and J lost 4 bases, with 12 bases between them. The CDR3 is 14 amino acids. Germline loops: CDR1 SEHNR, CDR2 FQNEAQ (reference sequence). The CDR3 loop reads CASSVIEGGNTIYF. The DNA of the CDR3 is TGTGCCAGCAGCGTCATCGAAGGAGGAAACACCATATATTTT.

CDR3: CATSTPDRKQETQYF. The CDR3, as DNA: TGTGCCACCAGCACCCCCGACAGGAAGCAAGAGACCCAGTACTTC. The genes are TRBV15 and TRBJ2-5; weak D call: TRBD1 (6 bases). The CDR3 extends over 15 amino acids. From germline, CDR1 is LNHNV and CDR2 YYDKDF (reference sequence). The ends were cut back, 4 bases at V and 2 bases at J, with 14 bases in the middle. The variable domain in full, with the rest retrieved from reference TRBV15 and TRBJ2-5, is DAMVIQNPRYQVTQFGKPVTLSCSQTLNHNVMYWYQQKSSQAPKLLFHYYDKDFNNEADTPDNFQSRRPNTSFCFLDIRSPGLGDTAMYLCATSTPDRKQETQYFGPGTRLLVL.

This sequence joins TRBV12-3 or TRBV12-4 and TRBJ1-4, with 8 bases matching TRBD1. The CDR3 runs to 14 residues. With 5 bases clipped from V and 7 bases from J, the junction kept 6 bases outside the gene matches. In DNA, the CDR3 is TGTGCCAGCAGTATAGGGACAGGCCTTGAAAAACTGTTTTTT. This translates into CASSIGTGLEKLFF.

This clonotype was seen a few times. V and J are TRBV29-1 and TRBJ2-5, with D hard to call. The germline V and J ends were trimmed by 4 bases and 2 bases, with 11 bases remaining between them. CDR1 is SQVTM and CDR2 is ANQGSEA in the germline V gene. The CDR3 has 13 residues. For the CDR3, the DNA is TGCAGCGTTGGGCCCAGGAGACAAGAGACCCAGTACTTC. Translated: CSVGPRRQETQYF.

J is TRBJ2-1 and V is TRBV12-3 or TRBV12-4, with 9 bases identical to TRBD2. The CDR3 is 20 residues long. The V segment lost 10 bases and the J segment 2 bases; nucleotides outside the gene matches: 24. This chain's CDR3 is CATTLGRRLSSGSPYNEQFF. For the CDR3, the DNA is TGTGCCACTACCCTGGGCAGGCGGCTTAGTAGCGGGAGCCCCTACAATGAGCAGTTCTTC.

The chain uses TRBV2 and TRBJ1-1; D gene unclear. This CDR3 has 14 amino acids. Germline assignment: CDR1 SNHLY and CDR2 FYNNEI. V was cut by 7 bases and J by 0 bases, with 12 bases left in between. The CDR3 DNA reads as TGTGCCAGCATCACGAGGTTAATGAACACTGAAGCTTTCTTT. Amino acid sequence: CASITRLMNTEAFF.

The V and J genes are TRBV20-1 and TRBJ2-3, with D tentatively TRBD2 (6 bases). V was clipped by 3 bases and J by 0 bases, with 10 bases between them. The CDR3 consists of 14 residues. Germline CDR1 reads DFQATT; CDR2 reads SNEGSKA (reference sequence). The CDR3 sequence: CSASEGTSTDTQYF. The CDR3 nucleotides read TGCAGTGCTAGTGAGGGGACTAGCACAGATACGCAGTATTTT.

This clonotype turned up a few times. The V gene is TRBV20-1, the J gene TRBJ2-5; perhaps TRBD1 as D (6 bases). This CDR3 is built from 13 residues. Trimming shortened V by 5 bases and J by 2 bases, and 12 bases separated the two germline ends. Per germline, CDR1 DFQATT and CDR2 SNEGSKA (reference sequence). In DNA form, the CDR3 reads TGCAGTGCTGGAACTAGGGGGCAAGAGACCCAGTACTTC. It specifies CSAGTRGQETQYF.

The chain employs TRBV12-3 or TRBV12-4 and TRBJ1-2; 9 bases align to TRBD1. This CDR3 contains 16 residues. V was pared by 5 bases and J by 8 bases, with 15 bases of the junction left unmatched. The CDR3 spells CASSPGQGGIVGGYTF. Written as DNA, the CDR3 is TGTGCCAGCAGTCCGGGACAGGGTGGGATTGTAGGAGGCTACACCTTC.

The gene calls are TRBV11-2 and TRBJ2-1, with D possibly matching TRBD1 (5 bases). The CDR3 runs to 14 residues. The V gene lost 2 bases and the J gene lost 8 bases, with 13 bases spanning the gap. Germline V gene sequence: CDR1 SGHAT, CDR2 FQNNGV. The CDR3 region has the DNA TGTGCCAGCAGCTTAAGATGGCAGGGCGATGAGCAGTTCTTC. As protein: CASSLRWQGDEQFF.

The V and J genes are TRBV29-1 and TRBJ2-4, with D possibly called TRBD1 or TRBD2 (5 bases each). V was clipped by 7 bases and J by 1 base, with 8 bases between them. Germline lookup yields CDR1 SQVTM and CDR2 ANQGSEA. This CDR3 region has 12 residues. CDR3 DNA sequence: TGCAGCGCCGGGGCCGCCAAAAACATTCAGTACTTC. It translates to CSAGAAKNIQYF.

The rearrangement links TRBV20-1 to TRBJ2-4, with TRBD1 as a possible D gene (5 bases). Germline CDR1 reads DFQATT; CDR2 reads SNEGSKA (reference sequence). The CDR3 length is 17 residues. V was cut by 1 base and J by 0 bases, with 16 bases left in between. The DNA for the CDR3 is TGCAGTGCTAGAGCCCGACAGAGCCCTCTAGCCAAAAACATTCAGTACTTC. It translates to CSARARQSPLAKNIQYF.

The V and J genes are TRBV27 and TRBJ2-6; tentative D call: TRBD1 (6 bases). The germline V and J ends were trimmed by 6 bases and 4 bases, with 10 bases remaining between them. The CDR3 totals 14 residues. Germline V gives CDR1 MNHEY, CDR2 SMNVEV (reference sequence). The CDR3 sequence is CASRMGAGANVLTF. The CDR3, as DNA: TGTGCCAGCAGAATGGGGGCCGGGGCCAACGTCCTGACTTTC.

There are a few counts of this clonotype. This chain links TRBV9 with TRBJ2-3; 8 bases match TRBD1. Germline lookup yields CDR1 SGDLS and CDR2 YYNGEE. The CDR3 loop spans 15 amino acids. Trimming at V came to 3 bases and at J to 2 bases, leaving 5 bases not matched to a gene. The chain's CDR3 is CASSGRTGHTDTQYF. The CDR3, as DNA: TGTGCCAGCAGCGGGCGGACAGGGCACACAGATACGCAGTATTTT.

CDR3 DNA sequence: TGTGCCAGTAGTTCATCCGGGACCCAACTTCTAAGGGTATTGGGCTACACCTTC. Its translation: CASSSSGTQLLRVLGYTF. The rearrangement uses TRBV19 and TRBJ1-2; possible D gene TRBD1, 5 bases. The CDR3 extends over 18 amino acids. Trimming took off 5 bases at V and 8 bases at J, with 30 bases between the two ends. Germline V lookup: CDR1 LNHDA, CDR2 SQIVND (reference sequence).

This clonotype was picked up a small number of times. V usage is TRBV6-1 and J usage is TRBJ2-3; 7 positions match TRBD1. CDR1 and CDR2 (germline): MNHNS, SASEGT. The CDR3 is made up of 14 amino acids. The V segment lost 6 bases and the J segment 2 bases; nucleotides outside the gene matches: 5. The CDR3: CASRPGQNTDTQYF. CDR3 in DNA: TGTGCCAGCAGACCGGGACAGAACACAGATACGCAGTATTTT.

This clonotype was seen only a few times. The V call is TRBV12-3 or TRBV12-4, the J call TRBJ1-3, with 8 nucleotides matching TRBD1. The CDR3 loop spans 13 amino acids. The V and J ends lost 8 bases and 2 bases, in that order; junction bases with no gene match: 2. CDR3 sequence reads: CASLRGPGNTIYF. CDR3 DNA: TGTGCCAGCCTCAGGGGGCCTGGAAACACCATATATTTT.

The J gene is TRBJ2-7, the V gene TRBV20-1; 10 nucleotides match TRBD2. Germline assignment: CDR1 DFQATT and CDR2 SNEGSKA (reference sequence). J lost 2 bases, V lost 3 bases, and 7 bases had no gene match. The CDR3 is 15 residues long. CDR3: CSARPLAGATYEQYF. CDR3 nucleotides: TGCAGTGCTAGGCCCCTAGCGGGGGCTACCTACGAGCAGTACTTC.

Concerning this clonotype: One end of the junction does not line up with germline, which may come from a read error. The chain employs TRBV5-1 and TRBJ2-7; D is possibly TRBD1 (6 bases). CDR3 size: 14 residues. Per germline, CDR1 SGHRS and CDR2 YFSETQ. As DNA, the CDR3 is TGCGCCAGCAGCGCGACAGGTCTCTCCAACGAGCAGTACTTC. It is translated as CASSATGLSNEQYF.

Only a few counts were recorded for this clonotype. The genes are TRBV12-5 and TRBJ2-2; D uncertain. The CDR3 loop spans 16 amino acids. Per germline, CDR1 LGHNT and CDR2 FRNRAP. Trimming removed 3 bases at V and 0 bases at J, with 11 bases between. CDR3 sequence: CASGFPRLSNTGELFF. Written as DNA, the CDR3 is TGTGCTAGTGGTTTCCCGAGACTGTCGAACACCGGGGAGCTGTTTTTT. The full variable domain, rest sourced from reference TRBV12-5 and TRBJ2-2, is DARVTQTPRHKVTEMGQEVTMRCQPILGHNTVFWYRQTMMQGLELLAYFRNRAPLDDSGMPKDRFSAEMPDATLATLKIQPSEPRDSAVYFCASGFPRLSNTGELFFGEGSRLTVL.

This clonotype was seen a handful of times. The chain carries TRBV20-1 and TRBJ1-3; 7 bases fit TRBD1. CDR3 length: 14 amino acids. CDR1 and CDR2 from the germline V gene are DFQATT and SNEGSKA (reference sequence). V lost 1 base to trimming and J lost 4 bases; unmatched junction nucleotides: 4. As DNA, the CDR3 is TGCAGTGCTAGAGCCGCGACAGGGGGAAACACCATATATTTT. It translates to CSARAATGGNTIYF.

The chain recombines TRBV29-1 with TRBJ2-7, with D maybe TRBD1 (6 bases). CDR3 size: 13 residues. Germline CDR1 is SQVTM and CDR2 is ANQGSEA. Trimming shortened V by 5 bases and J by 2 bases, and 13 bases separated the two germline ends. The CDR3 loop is CSVYRTEPYEQYF. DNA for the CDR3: TGCAGCGTTTACCGGACAGAACCCTACGAGCAGTACTTC.

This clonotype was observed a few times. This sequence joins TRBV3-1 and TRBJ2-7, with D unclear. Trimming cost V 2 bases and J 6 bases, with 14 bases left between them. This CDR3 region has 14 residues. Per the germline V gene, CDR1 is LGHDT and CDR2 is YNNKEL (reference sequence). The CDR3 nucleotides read TGTGCCAGCAGCCAAAGTAGGGCGTCCGGCGAGCAGTACTTC. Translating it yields CASSQSRASGEQYF.

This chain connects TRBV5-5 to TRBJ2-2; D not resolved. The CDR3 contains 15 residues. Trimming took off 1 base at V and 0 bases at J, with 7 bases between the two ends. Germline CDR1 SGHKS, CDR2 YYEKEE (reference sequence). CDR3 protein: CASSLQGTNTGELFF. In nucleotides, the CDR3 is TGTGCCAGCAGCTTGCAAGGGACGAACACCGGGGAGCTGTTTTTT.

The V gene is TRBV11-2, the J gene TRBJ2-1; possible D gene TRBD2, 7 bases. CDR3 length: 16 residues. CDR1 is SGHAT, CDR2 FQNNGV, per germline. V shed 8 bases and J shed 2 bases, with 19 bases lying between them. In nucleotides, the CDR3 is TGTGCCAGCCGGCGGGGTAGGGGGGGTACCTACAATGAGCAGTTCTTC. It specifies CASRRGRGGTYNEQFF.

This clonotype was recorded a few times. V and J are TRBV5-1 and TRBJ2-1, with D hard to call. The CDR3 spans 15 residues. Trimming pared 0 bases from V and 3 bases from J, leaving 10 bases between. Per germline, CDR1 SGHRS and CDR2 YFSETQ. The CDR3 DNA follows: TGCGCCAGCAGCTTGGGGGCCATATTCTACAATGAGCAGTTCTTC. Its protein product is CASSLGAIFYNEQFF.

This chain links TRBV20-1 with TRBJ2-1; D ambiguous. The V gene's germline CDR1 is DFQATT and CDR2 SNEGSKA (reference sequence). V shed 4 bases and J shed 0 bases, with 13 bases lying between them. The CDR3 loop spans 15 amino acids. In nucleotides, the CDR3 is TGCAGTGCTACCTTATTTACCGCCTCCTACAATGAGCAGTTCTTC. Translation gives CSATLFTASYNEQFF.